A single sample gave rise to the 21 T cell receptor beta chains below, sequenced in a study of cytomegalovirus exposure and HLA in healthy donors. This PCR relied on a set of 60 Vbeta primers and 13 Jbeta primers. The repertoire was sequenced with immunoSEQ multiplex PCR; TCRdb's copy has only in-frame clones and lacks some. The sample lists about 150,000 clones, 80% to 90% occurring once. The specimen sequenced was PBMCs. These receptors all come from a boy aged 2 to 10 in good health and CMV-seronegative.

A single count supports this clone. J is TRBJ2-3 and V is TRBV9; no clear D gene. CDR3 size: 16 residues. V lost 3 bases, J lost 0 bases, and 14 bases lay in between. Germline V gives CDR1 SGDLS, CDR2 YYNGEE. The CDR3 region has the DNA TGTGCCAGCAGCGCCTATAGCACAACTAGCACAGATACGCAGTATTTT. Its protein product is CASSAYSTTSTDTQYF.

This clone was seen once. V usage is TRBV7-9 and J usage is TRBJ2-7; 9 bases are shared with TRBD2. Germline values: CDR1 SEHNR, CDR2 FQNEAQ (reference sequence). The CDR3 is made up of 17 amino acids. V gave up 6 bases and J gave up 0 bases; unmatched junction bases: 12. This CDR3 is CASSTVGRGGNSYEQYF. The CDR3 coding sequence is TGTGCCAGCAGTACCGTTGGGCGGGGGGGCAACTCCTACGAGCAGTACTTC.

The gene calls are TRBV6-5 and TRBJ1-5; the D is unclear. The V end lost 6 bases, the J end lost 1 base, and 13 bases lay between the germline ends. Germline CDR1 MNHEY, CDR2 SVGAGI. This CDR3 is built from 15 residues. CDR3: CASRAGKPSNQPQHF. In DNA form, the CDR3 reads TGTGCCAGCAGGGCCGGGAAACCGAGCAATCAGCCCCAGCATTTT.

This clone was counted only a few times. The CDR3 DNA reads as TGTGCCAGCAGTTACTCGAAAGGACTGGGCACTGAAGCTTTCTTT. This gives the protein CASSYSKGLGTEAFF. The chain recombines TRBV6-5 with TRBJ1-1; D is unclear. Germline assignment: CDR1 MNHEY and CDR2 SVGAGI. Trimming left V 0 bases short and J 4 bases short, with 12 bases between. The CDR3 runs 15 residues.

This chain connects TRBV25-1 to TRBJ2-5; 8 bases line up with TRBD2. Germline CDR1 and CDR2: MGHDK and SYGVNS. The junction had 17 bases not matched to a gene; V was cut back by 3 bases and J by 5 bases. The CDR3 loop spans 18 amino acids. Written as DNA, the CDR3 is TGTGCCAGCAGTGATCCCGTGTTAGCGGGGAACGAGACGGAGACCCAGTACTTC. Encoded protein: CASSDPVLAGNETETQYF.

This sequence joins TRBV11-3 and TRBJ1-1, with D hard to call. Germline values: CDR1 SGHNT, CDR2 YENEEA. This CDR3 region has 18 residues. V dropped 5 bases and J dropped 1 base, with 23 bases sitting between them. The CDR3 sequence: CASSRGGWGRAGNTEAFF. CDR3 DNA sequence: TGTGCCAGCAGCAGAGGAGGATGGGGTAGGGCAGGGAACACTGAAGCTTTCTTT.

This clone appeared a few times. CDR3 sequence (DNA): TGTGCCTGGAGTCGACAGATGAACACTGAAGCTTTCTTT. This codes for CAWSRQMNTEAFF. The rearrangement joins TRBV30 to TRBJ1-1, with D perhaps TRBD1 (5 bases). The germline V and J ends were trimmed by 2 bases and 0 bases, with 7 bases remaining between them. Germline loops: CDR1 GTSNPN, CDR2 SVGIG (reference sequence). The CDR3 extends over 13 amino acids.

This clone was picked up a small number of times. V usage is TRBV6-6 and J usage is TRBJ1-1; D is unresolved. CDR1 and CDR2 (germline): MNHNY, SVGAGI (reference sequence). Trimming left V 4 bases short and J 1 base short, with 13 bases between. CDR3 length equals 15 residues. The CDR3 sequence: CASSLGGRENTEAFF. The CDR3 nucleotides read TGTGCCAGCAGTTTGGGTGGGCGGGAGAACACTGAAGCTTTCTTT.

J is TRBJ2-7 and V is TRBV19; TRBD2 matches at 11 bases. CDR1 LNHDA and CDR2 SQIVND come from the germline V gene (reference sequence). The CDR3 runs to 15 residues. The V segment lost 8 bases and the J segment 0 bases; nucleotides outside the gene matches: 6. The CDR3 sequence: CASAPSGGSSYEQYF. CDR3 DNA: TGTGCCAGTGCTCCTAGCGGGGGGAGCTCCTACGAGCAGTACTTC.

The chain is built from TRBV18 and TRBJ1-2; D might be TRBD1 (5 bases). The CDR3 totals 14 residues. Germline values: CDR1 KGHSH, CDR2 LQKENI. V dropped 3 bases and J dropped 0 bases, with 8 bases sitting between them. CDR3 region: CASSPGRANYGYTF. CDR3 nucleotides: TGTGCCAGCTCACCGGGCAGGGCTAACTATGGCTACACCTTC.

This chain uses TRBV5-4 with TRBJ1-4; 7 bases align to TRBD1. The junction had 8 bases not matched to a gene; V was cut back by 0 bases and J by 3 bases. The CDR3 length is 17 residues. The germline CDR1 and CDR2 sequences are SGHNT and YYREEE (reference sequence). The DNA of the CDR3 is TGTGCCAGCAGCTTGGGTGGGACAGACTTATCTAATGAAAAACTGTTTTTT. This translates into CASSLGGTDLSNEKLFF. Full variable domain (rest looked up from reference TRBV5-4 and TRBJ1-4): ETGVTQSPTHLIKTRGQQVTLRCSSQSGHNTVSWYQQALGQGPQFIFQYYREEENGRGNFPPRFSGLQFPNYSSELNVNALELDDSALYLCASSLGGTDLSNEKLFFGSGTQLSVL.

The chain carries TRBV10-3 and TRBJ2-7; D might be TRBD1 (6 bases). V lost 1 base, J lost 1 base, and 14 bases lay in between. The CDR3 contains 16 residues. Germline CDR1 ENHRY, CDR2 SYGVKD. The CDR3: CAISELGAGISYEQYF. The CDR3 region has the DNA TGTGCCATCAGTGAGTTGGGGGCAGGCATTTCCTACGAGCAGTACTTC.

About this clone itself: Distinct nucleotide sequences in the sample also encode this CDR3. The V call is TRBV27, the J call TRBJ2-7; the D gene is possibly TRBD1 (5 bases). This CDR3 has 12 amino acids. Germline CDR1 MNHEY, CDR2 SMNVEV (reference sequence). The V gene lost 4 bases and the J gene lost 3 bases, with 7 bases spanning the gap. CDR3 DNA: TGTGCCAGCAGTTCGCAGGGCTACGAGCAGTACTTC. This sequence encodes CASSSQGYEQYF.

The chain links TRBV21-1 to TRBJ1-4. TRBV21-1 is termed a pseudogene. This CDR3 is 13 amino acids long. The CDR3 region has the DNA TGTGCCAGCAGCAAAGAAGGAGACCTAAAACTGTTTTTT. This gives the protein CASSKEGDLKLFF.

This sequence joins TRBV11-3 and TRBJ2-1; 10 bases align to TRBD2. In germline, CDR1 is SGHNT, CDR2 YENEEA. The CDR3 is 15 amino acids. The V segment lost 1 base and the J segment 9 bases; nucleotides outside the gene matches: 6. CDR3 amino acids: CASSLGAGGLGEQFF. CDR3 DNA: TGTGCCAGCAGCTTAGGAGCGGGAGGGCTTGGTGAGCAGTTCTTC.

The chain has TRBV4-1 and TRBJ2-2; the D is unclear. Germline V gene lookup returns CDR1 MGHRA and CDR2 YSYEKL. Trimming pared 4 bases from V and 3 bases from J, leaving 6 bases between. The CDR3 contains 13 residues. CDR3 amino acids: CASSPLDTGELFF. The CDR3 nucleotides are TGCGCCAGCAGCCCCCTCGACACCGGGGAGCTGTTTTTT.

With respect to this clone: At the DNA level, this CDR3 is encoded by other sequences in the same sample as well. The genes are TRBV15 and TRBJ1-4; no clear D. The length of the CDR3 is 16 residues. The germline CDR1 and CDR2 sequences are LNHNV and YYDKDF (reference sequence). Trimming pared 0 bases from V and 5 bases from J, leaving 13 bases between. The CDR3 protein is CATSRDNYGGNEKLFF. The CDR3, as DNA: TGTGCCACCAGCAGAGATAATTATGGAGGGAATGAAAAACTGTTTTTT. Based on the CDR3 plus reference TRBV15 and TRBJ1-4, the full variable domain is DAMVIQNPRYQVTQFGKPVTLSCSQTLNHNVMYWYQQKSSQAPKLLFHYYDKDFNNEADTPDNFQSRRPNTSFCFLDIRSPGLGDTAMYLCATSRDNYGGNEKLFFGSGTQLSVL.

This clone was recorded only once. The chain is built from TRBV7-6 and TRBJ2-6, with D possibly TRBD2 on 5 matching bases. CDR1 SGHVS and CDR2 FNYEAQ come from the germline V gene. The CDR3 contains 19 residues. Trimming left V 7 bases short and J 0 bases short, with 22 bases between. The CDR3 is CASNQGLRRSSSGANVLTF. In DNA form, the CDR3 reads TGTGCCAGCAACCAAGGACTCCGCAGGTCTAGCTCTGGGGCCAACGTCCTGACTTTC.

The genes are TRBV27 and TRBJ1-2; TRBD1 might be the D (6 bases). V was clipped by 2 bases and J by 5 bases, with 12 bases between them. CDR1 is MNHEY and CDR2 is SMNVEV in the germline V gene (reference sequence). The CDR3 spans 14 residues. The CDR3 bases are TGTGCCAGCAGTTTAGACAGGACCTTATATGGCTACACCTTC. Encoded protein: CASSLDRTLYGYTF.

The rearrangement joins TRBV19 to TRBJ2-1; 15 nucleotides align to TRBD2. The V segment lost 3 bases and the J segment 5 bases; nucleotides outside the gene matches: 17. The CDR3 loop spans 21 amino acids. Germline V gene sequence: CDR1 LNHDA, CDR2 SQIVND (reference sequence). This CDR3 is CASSIVWTSGRAGYPDNEQFF. Written as DNA, the CDR3 is TGTGCCAGTAGTATCGTATGGACTAGCGGGAGGGCCGGCTATCCCGACAATGAGCAGTTCTTC. Filled out from reference TRBV19 and TRBJ2-1, the complete variable domain reads DGGITQSPKYLFRKEGQNVTLSCEQNLNHDAMYWYRQDPGQGLRLIYYSQIVNDFQKGDIAEGYSVSREKKESFPLTVTSAQKNPTAFYLCASSIVWTSGRAGYPDNEQFFGPGTRLTVL.

CDR3 nucleotides: TGTGCCAGCAGCCACCCCAGGCCAGAAGGGGACTATGGCTACACCTTC. Its translation: CASSHPRPEGDYGYTF. The chain recombines TRBV11-1 with TRBJ1-2, with D possibly matching TRBD1 (5 bases). V lost 5 bases, J lost 3 bases, and 19 bases lay in between. CDR3 size: 16 residues. Germline V gene lookup returns CDR1 SGHAT and CDR2 FQDESV (reference sequence).